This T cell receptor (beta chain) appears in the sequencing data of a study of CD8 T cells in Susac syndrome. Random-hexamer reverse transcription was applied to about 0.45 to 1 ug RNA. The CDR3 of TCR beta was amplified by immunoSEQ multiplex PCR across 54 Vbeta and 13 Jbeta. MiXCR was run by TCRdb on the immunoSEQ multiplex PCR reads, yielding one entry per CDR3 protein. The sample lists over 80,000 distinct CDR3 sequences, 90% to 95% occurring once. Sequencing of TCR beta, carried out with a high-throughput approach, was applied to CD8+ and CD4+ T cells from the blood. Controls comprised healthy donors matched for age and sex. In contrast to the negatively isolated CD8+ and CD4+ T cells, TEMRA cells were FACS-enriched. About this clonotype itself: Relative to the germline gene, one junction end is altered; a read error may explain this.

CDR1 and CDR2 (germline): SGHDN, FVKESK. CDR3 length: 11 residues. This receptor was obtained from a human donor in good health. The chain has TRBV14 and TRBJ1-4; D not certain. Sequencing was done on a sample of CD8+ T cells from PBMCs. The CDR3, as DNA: TGTGCCAGCAGCCAAGGAGGAGGACTGATTTTT. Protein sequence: CASSQGGGLIF.